This TCR beta chain is drawn from a study of control samples from healthy donors and cancer patients. Assay used: immunoSEQ multiplex PCR; TCRdb lists only in-frame clones, some missing. The table lists about 140,000 clones, 75% to 95% of them singletons. V lost 1 base to trimming and J lost 6 bases, with 6 bases between them. Germline CDR1 is DFQATT and CDR2 is SNEGSKA (reference sequence). This CDR3 has 11 residues. The genes are TRBV20-1 and TRBJ1-2, with D hard to call. The sample taken for sequencing was blood. This receptor was taken from a man younger than 30 in good health. CDR3 in amino acids: CSARGVDGYTF. CDR3 DNA sequence: TGCAGTGCTAGAGGTGTCGATGGCTACACCTTC.